These 14 T cell receptor beta chains were all obtained from the same sample, sequenced in a study of cytomegalovirus exposure and HLA in healthy donors. Researchers ran the PCR with 60 Vbeta and 13 Jbeta primers. The protocol was immunoSEQ multiplex PCR, while the TCRdb copy is restricted to in-frame clones and leaves out a portion. The listing contains more than 95,000 clones. Sequenced input: PBMCs. All receptors come from a man aged 30 to 39 in good health and CMV-seronegative.

This chain joins TRBV7-9 and TRBJ2-7; the match to TRBD2 covers 7 bases. The CDR3 loop spans 15 amino acids. The germline V gene has CDR1 SEHNR and CDR2 FQNEAQ (reference sequence). V shed 5 bases, J shed 7 bases, and the junction held 14 bases outside the gene matches. The CDR3 nucleotides are TGTGCCAGCAGCCCGTCAAGCGGGACTCACTTAGAGCAGTACTTC. Translating gives CASSPSSGTHLEQYF.

The chain uses TRBV2 and TRBJ2-7, with 9 nucleotides matching TRBD2. V gave up 8 bases and J gave up 4 bases; unmatched junction bases: 15. The CDR3 has 16 residues. CDR1 is SNHLY and CDR2 is FYNNEI in the germline V gene. DNA of the CDR3: TGTGCCAGCGACGTAGCTAGCGGGACCGATGTGTACGAGCAGTACTTC. Encoded protein: CASDVASGTDVYEQYF.

The genes are TRBV28 and TRBJ1-5; possible D gene TRBD1, 6 bases. Germline V gene data show CDR1 as MDHEN and CDR2 as SYDVKM. Trimming removed 8 bases at V and 1 base at J, with 6 bases between. This CDR3 comprises 12 residues. CDR3 in DNA: TGTGCCAGCCAGGGGAGCAATCAGCCCCAGCATTTT. Its translation: CASQGSNQPQHF. Supplemented by reference TRBV28 and TRBJ1-5, the full variable domain reads DVKVTQSSRYLVKRTGEKVFLECVQDMDHENMFWYRQDPGLGLRLIYFSYDVKMKEKGDIPEGYSVSREKKERFSLILESASTNQTSMYLCASQGSNQPQHFGDGTRLSIL.

The genes are TRBV28 and TRBJ2-2; weak D call: TRBD1 (6 bases). CDR1 is MDHEN, CDR2 SYDVKM, per germline. The ends were cut back, 5 bases at V and 1 base at J, with 14 bases in the middle. The CDR3 loop spans 16 amino acids. For the CDR3, the DNA is TGTGCCAGCAGTATGGAGACAGGTGGGAACACCGGGGAGCTGTTTTTT. Translation: CASSMETGGNTGELFF.

The chain couples TRBV9 to TRBJ2-2; no clear D gene. This CDR3 contains 14 residues. Germline CDR1 reads SGDLS; CDR2 reads YYNGEE. The V and J ends lost 0 bases and 1 base respectively, with 4 bases between them. The CDR3 region is CASSVDLNTGELFF. CDR3 nucleotide sequence: TGTGCCAGCAGCGTAGACTTGAACACCGGGGAGCTGTTTTTT.

The chain is built from TRBV28 and TRBJ1-5; D ambiguous. This CDR3 comprises 14 residues. The V and J ends lost 7 bases and 2 bases respectively, with 12 bases between them. Germline-derived CDR1 and CDR2 are MDHEN and SYDVKM. CDR3 coding DNA: TGTGCCAGCAACGCGGGTGGCGGCAATCAGCCCCAGCATTTT. As protein: CASNAGGGNQPQHF.

The DNA for the CDR3 is TGTGCCAGCAGCTCGGACAGGGGGGTTTTGCAGCCCCAGCATTTT. It specifies CASSSDRGVLQPQHF. The gene calls are TRBV6-5 and TRBJ1-5; TRBD1 agrees at 10 bases. Germline-derived CDR1 and CDR2 are MNHEY and SVGAGI. CDR3 length equals 15 residues. With V trimmed by 6 bases and J by 7 bases, 9 bases remained unmatched.

The chain recombines TRBV7-9 with TRBJ2-2; 11 bases are a match to TRBD2. The CDR3 totals 17 residues. The germline V gene encodes CDR1 SEHNR and CDR2 FQNEAQ (reference sequence). The trim removed 1 base at V and 6 bases at J, leaving 7 bases unmatched. The CDR3 loop reads CASSLEGGLAVPGELFF. The DNA of the CDR3 is TGTGCCAGCAGCTTAGAGGGGGGACTAGCGGTCCCCGGGGAGCTGTTTTTT.

This chain connects TRBV6-1 to TRBJ2-7; tentative D call: TRBD2 (6 bases). Germline V gene sequence: CDR1 MNHNS, CDR2 SASEGT. The CDR3 runs to 14 residues. With 1 base removed from V and 2 bases from J, the gap between germline ends came to 9 bases. CDR3 DNA sequence: TGTGCCAGCAGTGAAGGGAGGGGTACCTACGAGCAGTACTTC. It translates to CASSEGRGTYEQYF.

For this clone: Other nucleotide sequences in the sample specify the same CDR3. The gene calls are TRBV30 and TRBJ2-1; possible D gene TRBD2, 6 bases. This CDR3 spans 13 amino acids. Per the germline V gene, CDR1 is GTSNPN and CDR2 is SVGIG (reference sequence). V was cut by 3 bases and J by 0 bases, with 6 bases left in between. CDR3 DNA: TGTGCCTGGAGCGGGAGCTCCTACAATGAGCAGTTCTTC. This encodes CAWSGSSYNEQFF.

This chain's CDR3 is CASSPRLEGSETQYF. The CDR3 DNA reads as TGTGCCAGCTCACCGAGGCTTGAAGGTTCGGAGACCCAGTACTTC. This chain joins TRBV18 and TRBJ2-5; no definite D call. The CDR3 loop spans 15 amino acids. V dropped 3 bases and J dropped 5 bases, with 16 bases sitting between them. Germline V CDR1 and CDR2: KGHSH, LQKENI.

The chain employs TRBV7-9 and TRBJ2-1; 7 bases map to TRBD2. CDR3 length: 15 residues. Germline V gives CDR1 SEHNR, CDR2 FQNEAQ (reference sequence). Trimming at V came to 5 bases and at J to 3 bases, leaving 7 bases not matched to a gene. CDR3 nucleotide sequence: TGTGCCAGCAGCCCACGGGAGGACCTCTACAATGAGCAGTTCTTC. As protein: CASSPREDLYNEQFF.

The chain combines TRBV28 with TRBJ2-4, with D unresolved. Germline CDR1 reads MDHEN; CDR2 reads SYDVKM. V was pared by 6 bases and J by 0 bases, with 18 bases between. This CDR3 comprises 17 residues. In DNA, the CDR3 is TGTGCCAGCAGGTCGGAGAGTCCACAACTAGCCAAAAACATTCAGTACTTC. This codes for CASRSESPQLAKNIQYF.

The chain employs TRBV29-1 and TRBJ2-2, with D perhaps TRBD1 (5 bases). V lost 4 bases to trimming and J lost 1 base, with 10 bases between them. CDR3 length: 14 amino acids. CDR1 and CDR2 from the germline V gene are SQVTM and ANQGSEA. The CDR3 DNA sequence: TGCAGCGTTGCCCGGCAGGGGAACACCGGGGAGCTGTTTTTT. Translating gives CSVARQGNTGELFF.